This is a list of T cell receptor beta chains from one sample in a study of PD-1 blockade in mismatch repair-deficient tumors. TCRdb keeps only in-frame clones here, not all; method: immunoSEQ multiplex PCR. The data contain 130,000 or so clones, 85% to 90% of them singletons. The sequences come from peripheral blood, collected 44 weeks after starting pembrolizumab. Receptors originate from an adult with mismatch repair-deficient cancer. The CDR3 runs from the conserved cysteine through the conserved F or W. Fields, in order: CDR3 protein, CDR3 DNA, V gene, J gene, D gene, CDR3 length, clone size. A D gene is named only where the DNA matches it firmly. Size is omitted from some rows. Given values are once, few, many or a class for expanded clones.

CASSLTGLQETQYF,TGTGCCAGCAGCTTAACGGGGCTACAGGAGACCCAGTACTTC,TRBV7-9,TRBJ2-5,-,14,once
CASGLGSGRRTDTQYF,TGTGCTAGTGGTTTAGGTAGCGGGAGGCGTACAGATACGCAGTATTTT,TRBV12-5,TRBJ2-3,TRBD2,16,-
CASSLAGRDPYEQYF,TGTGCCAGCAGCTTAGCGGGCAGGGACCCCTACGAGCAGTACTTC,TRBV7-9,TRBJ2-7,-,15,-
CASMPGSAGELFF,TGTGCCAGCATGCCAGGGTCGGCCGGGGAGCTGTTTTTT,TRBV6-5,TRBJ2-2,-,13,-
CASSQSVGMSYNEQFF,TGCGCCAGCAGCCAATCAGTAGGGATGTCATACAATGAGCAGTTCTTC,TRBV4-3,TRBJ2-1,-,16,-
CASSLKGRGYEQYF,TGTGCCAGCAGCTTAAAGGGCAGGGGATACGAGCAGTACTTC,TRBV7-9,TRBJ2-7,-,14,-
CASSVGWAGGTGELFF,TGTGCCAGCAGTGTTGGATGGGCGGGAGGGACCGGGGAGCTGTTTTTT,TRBV2,TRBJ2-2,TRBD2,16,once
CASSGRVLQGRTDTQYF,TGTGCCAGCAGCGGAAGGGTTTTGCAGGGGAGAACAGATACGCAGTATTTT,TRBV7-9,TRBJ2-3,-,17,-
CASSQFGDGGLRAFF,TGCGCCAGCAGCCAATTCGGGGATGGGGGTTTGCGGGCTTTCTTT,TRBV4-1,TRBJ1-1,-,15,-
CASSLALGQETQYF,TGTGCCAGCAGCTTAGCGCTGGGGCAAGAGACCCAGTACTTC,TRBV7-2,TRBJ2-5,-,14,-
CASSQVWEGTQETQYF,TGTGCCAGCAGCCAGGTGTGGGAGGGGACCCAAGAGACCCAGTACTTC,TRBV7-9,TRBJ2-5,TRBD2,16,-
CSVGYERVGTGELFF,TGCAGCGTTGGGTACGAAAGAGTGGGCACCGGGGAGCTGTTTTTT,TRBV29-1,TRBJ2-2,-,15,-
CASSQPSGGAKENTDTQYF,TGTGCCAGCAGCCAACCCTCTGGGGGGGCAAAAGAGAACACGGATACGCAGTATTTT,TRBV4-2,TRBJ2-3,-,19,-
CASSALGGRSTDTQYF,TGTGCCAGCAGCGCCCTGGGCGGGAGAAGCACAGATACGCAGTATTTT,TRBV9,TRBJ2-3,TRBD2,16,-
CASSPLFGTFSYEQYF,TGTGCCAGCTCACCTCTCTTCGGGACTTTCTCCTACGAGCAGTACTTC,TRBV18,TRBJ2-7,-,16,-
CASRVAGASYNEQFF,TGTGCCAGCAGAGTCGCGGGAGCCTCCTACAATGAGCAGTTCTTC,TRBV6-5,TRBJ2-1,TRBD2,15,-
CAWSLIRVRYEQYF,TGTGCCTGGAGTCTGATCAGGGTTCGGTACGAGCAGTACTTC,TRBV30,TRBJ2-7,-,14,-
CASSQLGRTSTDTQYF,TGTGCCAGCAGTCAGCTGGGTCGAACTAGCACAGATACGCAGTATTTT,TRBV7-2,TRBJ2-3,-,16,-
CASSLGLAAYNEQFF,TGTGCCAGCAGTTTAGGACTAGCGGCCTACAATGAGCAGTTCTTC,TRBV27,TRBJ2-1,TRBD2,15,-
CASSSSWTGEYNEKLFF,TGTGCCAGCAGTTCCTCCTGGACAGGGGAATATAATGAAAAACTGTTTTTT,TRBV28,TRBJ1-4,TRBD1,17,-
CASREQGTVAFF,TGTGCCAGCAGGGAACAGGGAACGGTAGCTTTCTTT,TRBV2,TRBJ1-1,-,12,many